The present TCR beta chain was sequenced within a study of blood T cell repertoires in COVID-19. The wider study: Specimens from acute and convalescent COVID-19 originated in the United States, Italy and Spain.

This clone has only one observation. Assay: immunoSEQ multiplex PCR; the TCRdb copy retains only in-frame clones and omits some. The table lists 60,000 to 75,000 clones, 88% of them singletons, with roughly 18% in the top ten. The CDR3 has 15 amino acids. Trimming removed 5 bases from V and 0 bases from J, with 8 bases in between. Germline CDR1 is MRHNA and CDR2 is SNTAGT. The V gene is TRBV6-4, the J gene TRBJ2-6; tentatively, D is TRBD2 (5 bases). What was sequenced was peripheral blood. The TCR originated in a woman of 80 years or more with active COVID-19. DNA of the CDR3: TGTGCCAGCAGTCAAGGGAGCTCTGGGGCCAACGTCCTGACTTTC. It codes for CASSQGSSGANVLTF.